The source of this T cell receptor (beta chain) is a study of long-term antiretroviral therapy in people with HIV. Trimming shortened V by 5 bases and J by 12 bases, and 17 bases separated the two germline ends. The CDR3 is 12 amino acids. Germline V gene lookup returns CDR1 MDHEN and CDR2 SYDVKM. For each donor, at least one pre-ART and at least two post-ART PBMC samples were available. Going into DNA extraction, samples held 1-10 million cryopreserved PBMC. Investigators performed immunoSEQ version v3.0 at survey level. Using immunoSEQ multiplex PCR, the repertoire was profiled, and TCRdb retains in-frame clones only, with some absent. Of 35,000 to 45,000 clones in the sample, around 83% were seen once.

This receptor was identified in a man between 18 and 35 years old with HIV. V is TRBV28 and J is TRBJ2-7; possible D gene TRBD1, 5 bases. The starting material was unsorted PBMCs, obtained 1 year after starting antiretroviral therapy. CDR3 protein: CASSPKGLGRYF. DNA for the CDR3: TGTGCCAGCAGTCCCAAGGGGCTAGGGCGGTACTTC.